These 26 T cell receptor beta chains were all obtained from the same sample, sequenced in a study of blood T cell repertoires in COVID-19. Clones were read by immunoSEQ multiplex PCR, and TCRdb kept only the in-frame ones, dropping some. The top ten hold around 4.8% of the sample, which has about 170,000 clones, roughly 93% seen once. Sequencing used peripheral blood. All receptors come from a young man with COVID-19, enrolled during active disease.

The CDR3 nucleotides are TGTGCCAGCAGCTTAAATCTTCTCACAGATACGCAGTATTTT. Protein: CASSLNLLTDTQYF. The rearrangement links TRBV7-2 to TRBJ2-3; D uncertain. V dropped 2 bases and J dropped 2 bases, with 8 bases sitting between them. The CDR3 consists of 14 residues. In germline, CDR1 is SGHTA, CDR2 FQGNSA. Together with reference TRBV7-2 and TRBJ2-3, the CDR3 gives the full variable domain: GAGVSQSPSNKVTEKGKDVELRCDPISGHTALYWYRQSLGQGLEFLIYFQGNSAPDKSGLPSDRFSAERTGGSVSTLTIQRTQQEDSAVYLCASSLNLLTDTQYFGPGTRLTVL.

This clone showed up just a few times. The CDR3 bases are TGTGCCAGCAGCAACTTTCCTAGCGGCTTTCCTAGCACAGATACGCAGTATTTT. Translation: CASSNFPSGFPSTDTQYF. The gene calls are TRBV21-1 and TRBJ2-3; TRBD2, the D gene given by the table, was not confirmed from the DNA. TRBV21-1 is annotated as a pseudogene. The CDR3 is 18 amino acids.

A single count supports this clone. The chain combines TRBV5-6 with TRBJ1-1; 7 positions match TRBD1. The CDR3 has 16 amino acids. CDR1 is SGHDT and CDR2 is YYEEEE in the germline V gene. Losses at the gene ends were 5 bases for V and 6 bases for J; bases not matched to a gene: 16. For the CDR3, the DNA is TGTGCCAGCAGGTTCGGAGGGGGCGATCATTCCTCTGAAGCTTTCTTT. Translating it yields CASRFGGGDHSSEAFF.

V usage is TRBV20-1 and J usage is TRBJ2-1, with a tentative D call TRBD2 (5 bases). Trimming took off 5 bases at V and 6 bases at J, with 8 bases between the two ends. This CDR3 is 11 amino acids long. Germline CDR1 and CDR2: DFQATT and SNEGSKA (reference sequence). CDR3 amino acids: CSAPGVNEQFF. DNA of the CDR3: TGCAGTGCTCCCGGGGTCAATGAGCAGTTCTTC.

This chain uses TRBV2 with TRBJ2-1; tentative D call: TRBD2 (5 bases). CDR1 is SNHLY and CDR2 is FYNNEI in the germline V gene. The CDR3 totals 15 residues. With 1 base removed from V and 3 bases from J, the gap between germline ends came to 10 bases. In DNA, the CDR3 is TGTGCCAGCAGTGAAGTACATAGCGACTACAATGAGCAGTTCTTC. As protein: CASSEVHSDYNEQFF.

The chain uses TRBV4-3 and TRBJ2-7; TRBD2 is a possible D gene (6 bases). The CDR3 sequence is 14 residues long. Per germline, CDR1 LGHNA and CDR2 YSLEER. V was cut by 1 base and J by 2 bases, with 9 bases left in between. The CDR3 DNA sequence: TGCGCCAGCAGCCAAGGACTAGAAGCCTACGAGCAGTACTTC. Protein: CASSQGLEAYEQYF.

This chain connects TRBV29-1 to TRBJ2-7; maybe TRBD2 (7 bases). Germline CDR1 reads SQVTM; CDR2 reads ANQGSEA. This CDR3 comprises 12 residues. With 7 bases removed from V and 4 bases from J, the gap between germline ends came to 14 bases. The CDR3 nucleotides read TGCAGCGCCTCGGGGGGCCGGTACGAGCAGTACTTC. It yields the protein CSASGGRYEQYF.

The chain uses TRBV6-1 and TRBJ2-1, with 9 bases matching TRBD1. The ends lost 2 bases at V and 2 bases at J; junction bases unmatched: 4. CDR1 is MNHNS and CDR2 is SASEGT in the germline V gene. This CDR3 has 16 amino acids. Here the CDR3 reads CASSETGQGPYNEQFF. CDR3 nucleotides: TGTGCCAGCAGTGAAACGGGACAGGGACCCTACAATGAGCAGTTCTTC.

The chain joins TRBV4-3 to TRBJ1-5; D not resolved. From germline, CDR1 is LGHNA and CDR2 YSLEER. With 4 bases removed from V and 5 bases from J, the gap between germline ends came to 9 bases. This CDR3 contains 13 residues. Here the CDR3 reads CASSRGLDQPQHF. The CDR3 DNA follows: TGCGCCAGCAGCCGAGGGCTCGATCAGCCCCAGCATTTT.

The CDR3 sequence is CASSQSNRANEQFF. The CDR3 nucleotides are TGTGCCAGCAGCCAATCCAACAGGGCAAATGAGCAGTTCTTC. The rearrangement uses TRBV14 and TRBJ2-1; a possible D gene is TRBD1 (6 bases). Trimming removed 2 bases at V and 7 bases at J, with 12 bases between. The CDR3 extends over 14 amino acids. CDR1 is SGHDN and CDR2 is FVKESK in the germline V gene.

This chain links TRBV4-3 with TRBJ1-1; 7 bases are a match to TRBD1. The germline CDR1 and CDR2 sequences are LGHNA and YSLEER. The CDR3 has 14 residues. After removal of 2 bases from V and 14 bases from J, the junction contained 14 bases not matched to a gene. CDR3 in amino acids: CASSQLTPTGTVFF. CDR3 DNA sequence: TGCGCCAGCAGCCAACTCACCCCGACAGGGACGGTATTCTTT.

The chain combines TRBV4-1 with TRBJ1-1; D perhaps matches TRBD1 (5 bases). V lost 0 bases and J lost 0, with 17 bases in between. This CDR3 has 18 amino acids. Looked up from germline, CDR1 is MGHRA and CDR2 is YSYEKL. CDR3 DNA: TGCGCCAGCAGCCAAGATTCTGTCAGGGTTTCAGTGAACACTGAAGCTTTCTTT. Its protein is CASSQDSVRVSVNTEAFF.

Note on this clone: The sample contains more than one DNA sequence encoding this CDR3. This chain links TRBV5-6 with TRBJ1-3; no reliable D call. Per germline, CDR1 SGHDT and CDR2 YYEEEE. The CDR3 is 14 amino acids. The V end was cut by 0 bases, the J end by 0 bases, with 4 bases between. As DNA, the CDR3 is TGTGCCAGCAGCTTGGGCAGCTCTGGAAACACCATATATTTT. This codes for CASSLGSSGNTIYF. Full variable domain (rest looked up from reference TRBV5-6 and TRBJ1-3): DAGVTQSPTHLIKTRGQQVTLRCSPKSGHDTVSWYQQALGQGPQFIFQYYEEEERQRGNFPDRFSGHQFPNYSSELNVNALLLGDSALYLCASSLGSSGNTIYFGEGSWLTVV.

This chain links TRBV9 with TRBJ2-2; no clear D gene. Germline V gene lookup returns CDR1 SGDLS and CDR2 YYNGEE. The CDR3 extends over 13 amino acids. The germline V and J ends were trimmed by 4 bases and 4 bases, with 8 bases remaining between them. Here the CDR3 DNA reads TGTGCCAGCAGCCCCGACATCACCGGGGAGCTGTTTTTT. Amino acid sequence: CASSPDITGELFF. The full variable domain, rest sourced from reference TRBV9 and TRBJ2-2, is DSGVTQTPKHLITATGQRVTLRCSPRSGDLSVYWYQQSLDQGLQFLIQYYNGEERAKGNILERFSAQQFPDLHSELNLSSLELGDSALYFCASSPDITGELFFGEGSRLTVL.

This sequence joins TRBV28 and TRBJ1-2; D possibly corresponds to TRBD1 (5 bases). V gave up 8 bases and J gave up 7 bases, with 17 bases separating them. CDR1 is MDHEN, CDR2 SYDVKM, per germline. The CDR3 consists of 13 residues. This CDR3 reads CASGGETGRGYTF. The CDR3 coding sequence is TGTGCCAGCGGGGGGGAGACGGGCCGTGGCTACACCTTC.

The CDR3 nucleotides read TGTGCCAGCGGTCAGGCAGGGGGAAAGGAGACCCAGTACTTC. Residues: CASGQAGGKETQYF. This chain links TRBV7-9 with TRBJ2-5; the match to TRBD1 covers 7 bases. With 8 bases clipped from V and 5 bases from J, the junction kept 11 bases outside the gene matches. Germline values: CDR1 SEHNR, CDR2 FQNEAQ (reference sequence). There are 14 residues in the CDR3.

The chain is built from TRBV7-9 and TRBJ2-2; possible D gene TRBD2, 7 bases. Germline lookup yields CDR1 SEHNR and CDR2 FQNEAQ (reference sequence). CDR3 length: 13 residues. With 9 bases removed from V and 6 bases from J, the gap between germline ends came to 14 bases. CDR3 loop: CASRGGSPGELFF. CDR3 in DNA: TGTGCCAGTAGGGGGGGGTCCCCCGGGGAGCTGTTTTTT.

The chain employs TRBV7-2 and TRBJ2-7, with D tentatively TRBD1 (7 bases). CDR1 is SGHTA and CDR2 is FQGNSA in the germline V gene. CDR3 size: 15 residues. Trimming took 4 bases from V and 3 from J, leaving 16 bases between them. Here the CDR3 DNA reads TGTGCCAGCAGCTCTGCTGGGACAGCGGGCTACGAGCAGTACTTC. This sequence encodes CASSSAGTAGYEQYF.

The CDR3 is CASSPPSSGSSGTQYF. CDR3 DNA sequence: TGTGCCAGCAGCCCTCCCTCTAGCGGGAGTAGTGGGACCCAGTACTTC. V usage is TRBV28 and J usage is TRBJ2-5, with 10 bases that match TRBD2. This CDR3 contains 16 residues. V shed 6 bases, J shed 7 bases, and the junction held 14 bases outside the gene matches. Germline V lookup: CDR1 MDHEN, CDR2 SYDVKM. Full variable domain (outside the CDR3, taken from reference TRBV28 and TRBJ2-5): DVKVTQSSRYLVKRTGEKVFLECVQDMDHENMFWYRQDPGLGLRLIYFSYDVKMKEKGDIPEGYSVSREKKERFSLILESASTNQTSMYLCASSPPSSGSSGTQYFGPGTRLLVL.

The chain carries TRBV28 and TRBJ2-3; maybe TRBD2 (6 bases). V shed 3 bases and J shed 7 bases, with 8 bases lying between them. The germline V gene has CDR1 MDHEN and CDR2 SYDVKM. The CDR3 is made up of 12 amino acids. The CDR3 loop reads CASSFGRNTQYF. CDR3 nucleotides: TGTGCCAGCAGTTTTGGGAGGAATACGCAGTATTTT. Full variable domain (rest looked up from reference TRBV28 and TRBJ2-3): DVKVTQSSRYLVKRTGEKVFLECVQDMDHENMFWYRQDPGLGLRLIYFSYDVKMKEKGDIPEGYSVSREKKERFSLILESASTNQTSMYLCASSFGRNTQYFGPGTRLTVL.

The chain combines TRBV28 with TRBJ2-5; D is possibly TRBD2 (6 bases). Trimming stripped 6 bases from V and 5 bases from J, with 16 bases between. The CDR3 contains 14 residues. Looked up from germline, CDR1 is MDHEN and CDR2 is SYDVKM. The CDR3 here is CASRSGSGRETQYF. CDR3 DNA sequence: TGTGCCAGCAGAAGCGGGTCTGGGCGGGAGACCCAGTACTTC.

This sequence joins TRBV7-6 and TRBJ2-2; the D is unclear. V dropped 5 bases and J dropped 1 base, with 14 bases sitting between them. CDR3 size: 16 residues. The germline CDR1 and CDR2 sequences are SGHVS and FNYEAQ. The chain's CDR3 is CASSAWPGGNTGELFF. Written as DNA, the CDR3 is TGTGCCAGCAGCGCTTGGCCAGGTGGGAACACCGGGGAGCTGTTTTTT.

The rearrangement joins TRBV27 to TRBJ2-2, with 7 bases fitting TRBD1. After removal of 2 bases from V and 0 bases from J, the junction contained 3 bases not matched to a gene. The CDR3 is made up of 16 amino acids. Germline V gene sequence: CDR1 MNHEY, CDR2 SMNVEV (reference sequence). CDR3: CASSLHGTANTGELFF. The DNA of the CDR3 is TGTGCCAGCAGTTTACACGGGACAGCGAACACCGGGGAGCTGTTTTTT.

The V gene is TRBV30, the J gene TRBJ2-7; D might be TRBD1 (6 bases). The CDR3 runs 15 residues. V shed 3 bases and J shed 2 bases, with 17 bases lying between them. CDR1 GTSNPN and CDR2 SVGIG come from the germline V gene (reference sequence). The CDR3 region is CAWRPLAGEAYEQYF. The CDR3 bases are TGTGCCTGGAGACCCCTAGCAGGGGAAGCCTACGAGCAGTACTTC.

This sequence joins TRBV9 and TRBJ2-2, with 8 positions matching TRBD2. This CDR3 is 15 amino acids long. V was pared by 6 bases and J by 4 bases, with 8 bases of the junction left unmatched. Germline V gene lookup returns CDR1 SGDLS and CDR2 YYNGEE. The CDR3 DNA reads TGTGCCAGCACCACGGGAGGGTATAGCACCGGGGAGCTGTTTTTT. This encodes CASTTGGYSTGELFF. Full variable domain (outside the CDR3, taken from reference TRBV9 and TRBJ2-2): DSGVTQTPKHLITATGQRVTLRCSPRSGDLSVYWYQQSLDQGLQFLIQYYNGEERAKGNILERFSAQQFPDLHSELNLSSLELGDSALYFCASTTGGYSTGELFFGEGSRLTVL.

V is TRBV5-1 and J is TRBJ2-3; D may be TRBD2 (6 bases). Germline values: CDR1 SGHRS, CDR2 YFSETQ. The CDR3 has 14 amino acids. With 4 bases removed from V and 3 bases from J, the gap between germline ends came to 12 bases. The CDR3 sequence: CASSPPRETDTQYF. The CDR3 region has the DNA TGCGCCAGCAGCCCCCCCCGGGAGACAGATACGCAGTATTTT. Based on the CDR3 plus reference TRBV5-1 and TRBJ2-3, the full variable domain is KAGVTQTPRYLIKTRGQQVTLSCSPISGHRSVSWYQQTPGQGLQFLFEYFSETQRNKGNFPGRFSGRQFSNSRSEMNVSTLELGDSALYLCASSPPRETDTQYFGPGTRLTVL.